This T cell receptor (beta chain) was captured in a study of cytomegalovirus exposure and HLA in healthy donors. Study overall: Later, an analysis reported that the 120 or so validation repertoires had used the same platform as the approximately 720 first-cohort repertoires. The study's findings and limits: There were some public TCRs occurring in many donors, but most TCR sequences were rare. The study labeled about 160 TCR beta chains cytomegalovirus-associated.

TCRdb keeps only in-frame clones here, not all; method: immunoSEQ multiplex PCR. The sample lists 250,000 to 400,000 clones; nearly 90% were seen once. To note about this clone: Its antigen is undetermined.

Germline V gene data show CDR1 as SGHNT and CDR2 as YYREEE (reference sequence). This CDR3 spans 16 amino acids. The V gene end was trimmed by 4 bases and the J gene end by 4 bases; junction bases not matched to a gene: 4. The approximately 120-subject validation cohort, separate from the roughly 670-subject first cohort, included the donors. The sequence came from a man aged 30 to 39 in good health and CMV-seronegative. Sequencing was performed on PBMCs. V is TRBV5-4 and J is TRBJ2-3, with 15 bases matching TRBD2. This CDR3 is CASSRTSGGAADTQYF. The CDR3 DNA sequence: TGTGCCAGCAGCCGGACTAGCGGGGGGGCGGCAGATACGCAGTATTTT. Variable domain in full (rest from reference TRBV5-4 and TRBJ2-3): ETGVTQSPTHLIKTRGQQVTLRCSSQSGHNTVSWYQQALGQGPQFIFQYYREEENGRGNFPPRFSGLQFPNYSSELNVNALELDDSALYLCASSRTSGGAADTQYFGPGTRLTVL.